A single sample gave rise to the 8 T cell receptor beta chains below, sequenced in a study of blood T cell repertoires in COVID-19 (TCRdb year 2020). Library prep was done by the immunoSEQ multiplex PCR assay. TCRdb carries this immuneACCESS record with in-frame sequences only. Its versions omit some clonotypes, under half of them owing to an unresolved V gene in the studies checked, with the rest unexplained. This sample holds roughly 38,000 clones; around 81% were observed only once. Around 4.8% of the sample is held by the ten biggest clonotypes. The sample taken for sequencing was peripheral blood. The receptors were gathered from a man aged 45-65 years with active COVID-19.

The genes are TRBV5-4 and TRBJ2-3; 8 nucleotides agree with TRBD1. Trimming removed 3 bases from V and 4 bases from J; junction bases left unmatched: 4. CDR3 length: 14 residues. Germline V gives CDR1 SGHNT, CDR2 YYREEE (reference sequence). The CDR3 DNA follows: TGTGCCAGCAGCTCGCCAGGGGGCGCAGATACGCAGTATTTT. It translates to CASSSPGGADTQYF.

This rearrangement joins TRBV5-1 to TRBJ2-1; 10 bases line up with TRBD2. V lost 7 bases, J lost 4 bases, and 8 bases stayed unmatched. Germline-derived CDR1 and CDR2 are SGHRS and YFSETQ. The CDR3 contains 15 residues. CDR3 bases: TGCGCCAGCGAAACACTAGCGGGGACATACAATGAGCAGTTCTTC. Protein sequence: CASETLAGTYNEQFF.

This clone is medium-sized. The V gene is TRBV4-3, the J gene TRBJ1-4; 9 bases line up with TRBD1. This CDR3 comprises 17 residues. CDR1 and CDR2 (germline): LGHNA, YSLEER. Unmatched junction bases numbered 9, after V lost 4 bases and J lost 3 bases. The CDR3 region is CASSPLGQGAANEKLFF. DNA for the CDR3: TGCGCCAGCAGCCCCCTGGGACAGGGAGCGGCTAATGAAAAACTGTTTTTT.

The rearrangement joins TRBV25-1 to TRBJ2-1; D not resolved. There are 13 residues in the CDR3. CDR1 MGHDK and CDR2 SYGVNS come from the germline V gene. The V gene lost 2 bases and the J gene lost 6 bases, with 8 bases spanning the gap. The DNA of the CDR3 is TGTGCCAGCAGTGAAAAACAGAGCAATGAGCAGTTCTTC. This sequence encodes CASSEKQSNEQFF.

This chain joins TRBV2 and TRBJ2-5; possible D gene TRBD1, 5 bases. The CDR3 runs to 13 residues. V lost 11 bases, J lost 7 bases, and 20 bases lay in between. Germline lookup yields CDR1 SNHLY and CDR2 FYNNEI. CDR3 DNA sequence: TGTGCCGGGGCCGGCCCAGCCCCTGGGACCCAGTACTTC. Encoded protein: CAGAGPAPGTQYF. Drawing the rest from reference TRBV2 and TRBJ2-5, the complete variable domain is EPEVTQTPSHQVTQMGQEVILRCVPISNHLYFYWYRQILGQKVEFLVSFYNNEISEKSEIFDDQFSVERPDGSNFTLKIRSTKLEDSAMYFCAGAGPAPGTQYFGPGTRLLVL.

The chain is built from TRBV5-8 and TRBJ2-7; 9 positions match TRBD2. Germline lookup yields CDR1 SGHTS and CDR2 YDEGEE. With V trimmed by 0 bases and J by 7 bases, 8 bases remained unmatched. There are 15 residues in the CDR3. The CDR3, as DNA: TGTGCCAGCAGCTTGGTAGCGGGGGCCGGGAGGGAGCAGTACTTC. This translates into CASSLVAGAGREQYF.

This clone was detected only a few times. The V call is TRBV27, the J call TRBJ2-2, with 8 nucleotides matching TRBD2. Germline V gene sequence: CDR1 MNHEY, CDR2 SMNVEV (reference sequence). Trimming cost V 5 bases and J 4 bases; bases outside gene matches: 24. The CDR3 has 21 residues. CDR3 residues: CASSITLRTRRGGLGTGELFF. The CDR3, as DNA: TGTGCCAGCAGTATAACCTTACGGACTAGACGGGGGGGCCTTGGCACCGGGGAGCTGTTTTTT.

The chain links TRBV29-1 to TRBJ2-7, with D hard to call. Germline V gene lookup returns CDR1 SQVTM and CDR2 ANQGSEA. This CDR3 has 13 residues. V lost 4 bases and J 1 base, leaving 11 bases between the germline ends. The CDR3 nucleotides read TGCAGCGTTGGCGTTCATTCTTCCTACGAGCAGTACTTC. Its translation is CSVGVHSSYEQYF.